Listed below are T cell receptor beta chains from one sample, sequenced in a study of T-cell memory formation after mild COVID-19. MiXCR, applied by TCRdb to the 5' RACE reads, yields one record per CDR3 protein. The table lists roughly 300,000 distinct CDR3 sequences, around 15% of them singletons. The sequencing input was PBMCs or a T cell subset sorted from them (not recorded which). The receptors here all came from a man aged 18 to 30 who had mild COVID-19 (a few samples of this study predate the infection). Cell type and time point are not known. The CDR3 runs from the conserved cysteine through the conserved F or W. D genes are given only for firm matches. Clone size, where shown, is once, few, many, or a class for clones that have expanded.

cdr3_length	clone_size	v_call	d_call	j_call	cdr3_nt	cdr3_aa
16	few	TRBV4-2	TRBD2	TRBJ2-5	TGTGCCAGCAGCCAAACTACTAGCGGGGGAAAAGAGACCCAGTACTTC	CASSQTTSGGKETQYF
15	.	TRBV2	.	TRBJ2-5	TGTGCCAGCAGTGAAGGGTCAGCCGGATGGGAGACCCAGTACTTC	CASSEGSAGWETQYF
13	few	TRBV4-1	.	TRBJ2-7	TGCGCCAGCAGCCAAGGTCAGGGGCTCGAGCAGTACTTC	CASSQGQGLEQYF
15	.	TRBV2	.	TRBJ2-7	TGTGCCAGCAGTGAACCGGGACAACCGAGCTACGAGCAGTACTTC	CASSEPGQPSYEQYF
15	few	TRBV7-2	.	TRBJ2-2	TGTGCCAGCAGCCTGAGGGAGGAGGGCACCGGGGAGCTGTTTTTT	CASSLREEGTGELFF
17	.	TRBV4-3	.	TRBJ2-2	TGCGCCAGCAGCCAAGAGGGCCCCTTCACGAACACCGGGGAGCTGTTTTTT	CASSQEGPFTNTGELFF
14	.	TRBV5-5	.	TRBJ1-4	TGTGCCAGCAGCTCCGGAACCAAAGGAGAAAAACTGTTTTTT	CASSSGTKGEKLFF
13	few	TRBV28	.	TRBJ1-5	TGTGCCAGCATGGTGGCAAGCAATCAGCCCCAGCATTTT	CASMVASNQPQHF
12	few	TRBV10-3	.	TRBJ1-2	TGTGCCACCCGATTGGACTTGGGTGGCTACACCTTC	CATRLDLGGYTF
14	many	TRBV5-1	.	TRBJ2-2	TGCGCCAGCGCGGGACTGCTGAACAGCGGGGAGCTGTTTTTT	CASAGLLNSGELFF
15	.	TRBV5-1	TRBD1	TRBJ1-2	TGCGCCAGCAGCTTGGCCACAGGGGGCGCGGATGGCTACACCTTC	CASSLATGGADGYTF
14	.	TRBV7-9	.	TRBJ2-1	TGTGCCAGCAGCTCAACATGGGGCGCTAGTGAGCAGTTCTTC	CASSSTWGASEQFF
13	many	TRBV7-7	.	TRBJ2-5	TGTGCCAGCAGCCCCGCGTACCAAGAGACCCAGTACTTC	CASSPAYQETQYF
14	.	TRBV7-8	.	TRBJ1-6	TGTGCCAGCAGCTTACCCGCAGGGCTTTCACCCCTCCACTTT	CASSLPAGLSPLHF
14	many	TRBV3-1	.	TRBJ1-2	TGTGCCAGCAGCCCAACCGGCCCGTCGTATGGCTACACCTTC	CASSPTGPSYGYTF
15	few	TRBV28	.	TRBJ2-7	TGTGCCAGCAGTGTCCCTGACATTCCAATCTACGAGCAGTACTTC	CASSVPDIPIYEQYF
14	few	TRBV6-1	TRBD1	TRBJ1-1	TGTGCCAGCCTCAGACAGGGGGAGGGCACTGAAGCTTTCTTT	CASLRQGEGTEAFF
12	.	TRBV9	.	TRBJ1-1	TGTGCCAGCAGCGTAGATGACACTGAAGCTTTCTTT	CASSVDDTEAFF
15	.	TRBV9	.	TRBJ2-3	TGTGCCAGCAGCGTAGATCCAGGCGCCACAGATACGCAGTATTTT	CASSVDPGATDTQYF
15	few	TRBV7-2	.	TRBJ2-4	TGTGCCAGCAGTCGCACCTACAGGGTTCAAAACATTCAGTACTTC	CASSRTYRVQNIQYF
16	few	TRBV5-1	TRBD2	TRBJ2-3	TGCGCCAGCAGCACTGGGACTAGCGGATACACAGATACGCAGTATTTT	CASSTGTSGYTDTQYF
14	few	TRBV6-5	.	TRBJ1-3	TGTGCCAGCAGACCCCAGGGGCGCGCGGACACCATATATTTT	CASRPQGRADTIYF
16	.	TRBV6-2/TRBV6-3	TRBD1	TRBJ1-1	TGTGCCAGCAGCCCACGGGACAGGACAATGAACACTGAAGCTTTCTTT	CASSPRDRTMNTEAFF
13	.	TRBV5-1	.	TRBJ2-7	TGCGCCAGCAGCTTCCAGAGAGGGGAAGAGCAGTACTTC	CASSFQRGEEQYF
14	.	TRBV2	.	TRBJ2-3	TGTGCCAGCAGTGGCCAGGGCTACACAGATACGCAGTATTTT	CASSGQGYTDTQYF
15	many	TRBV28	.	TRBJ1-3	TGTGCCAGCAGTTTAGCAGGGGCTCAAGGAAACACCATATATTTT	CASSLAGAQGNTIYF
16	.	TRBV11-2	.	TRBJ1-1	TGTGCCAGCACCCCAAGAGGGGACTGGGAGAACACTGAAGCTTTCTTT	CASTPRGDWENTEAFF
15	many	TRBV7-8	TRBD1	TRBJ2-3	TGTGCCAGCAGCTTAAGGGGGCCGGGACCAGATACGCAGTATTTT	CASSLRGPGPDTQYF
16	.	TRBV5-4	.	TRBJ1-1	TGTGCCAGCATCGAGTATCGGGGGGCAGGCGGAACTGAAGCTTTCTTT	CASIEYRGAGGTEAFF
13	few	TRBV4-3	.	TRBJ1-4	TGCGCCAGCAGCCAAGATGCGAATGAAAAACTGTTTTTT	CASSQDANEKLFF
19	few	TRBV7-6	TRBD2	TRBJ2-3	TGTGCCAGCAGCTTGGGGACTAGCGGGGGCTCTACTAGCACAGATACGCAGTATTTT	CASSLGTSGGSTSTDTQYF
13	.	TRBV6-6	.	TRBJ1-1	TGTGCCAGCAGGAACGGAGTGGTGACTGAAGCTTTCTTT	CASRNGVVTEAFF
14	.	TRBV5-1	.	TRBJ1-1	TGCGCCAGCAGCTTGGCAGTCGACAGCAGCAAAGCTTTCTTT	CASSLAVDSSKAFF
15	few	TRBV6-5	TRBD2	TRBJ2-1	TGTGCCAGCAGTTCCTGGGGGGGGGACCACAATGAGCAGTTCTTC	CASSSWGGDHNEQFF
17	.	TRBV7-2	TRBD2	TRBJ2-3	TGTGCCAGCAGCACTGGTGTTAGCGGGGGGGGAACAGATACGCAGTATTTT	CASSTGVSGGGTDTQYF
13	few	TRBV28	TRBD1	TRBJ1-2	TGTGCCAGCAGCAGACAGGGGAACTATGGCTACACCTTC	CASSRQGNYGYTF
12	many	TRBV12-3/TRBV12-4	.	TRBJ1-5	TGTGCCAGCACCTCAGAACTTCAGCCCCAGCATTTT	CASTSELQPQHF
13	few	TRBV20-1	.	TRBJ2-7	TGCAGTGCTAGAGATCTAAGTGCCTACGAGCAGTACTTC	CSARDLSAYEQYF
15	.	TRBV12-3/TRBV12-4	.	TRBJ2-1	TGTGCCAGCAGTTTAGCCCGGGCCGCGGGAAATGAGCAGTTCTTC	CASSLARAAGNEQFF
14	.	TRBV12-3/TRBV12-4	.	TRBJ2-1	TGTGCCAGCAGTGTGACCGGGACGGACAATGAGCAGTTCTTC	CASSVTGTDNEQFF
12	many	TRBV12-3/TRBV12-4	TRBD2	TRBJ2-7	TGTGCCAGCAGTTTGGGAGGGACCGAGCAGTACTTC	CASSLGGTEQYF
19	.	TRBV4-2	TRBD2	TRBJ2-1	TGTGCCAGCAGCCAAGCTACACTAGCGGGGGGCGGGTCCTACAATGAGCAGTTCTTC	CASSQATLAGGGSYNEQFF
12	few	TRBV29-1	.	TRBJ2-7	TGCAGCGTTGGGGCCCCGGGGAACGAGCAGTACTTC	CSVGAPGNEQYF
15	.	TRBV9	.	TRBJ2-2	TGTGCCAGCGGATCGCGGGGTTCCACTGCCGGGGAGCTGTTTTTT	CASGSRGSTAGELFF
13	few	TRBV10-3	.	TRBJ1-2	TGTGCCATCAGTGGAGTCGGGACTGGGGGCTACACCTTC	CAISGVGTGGYTF